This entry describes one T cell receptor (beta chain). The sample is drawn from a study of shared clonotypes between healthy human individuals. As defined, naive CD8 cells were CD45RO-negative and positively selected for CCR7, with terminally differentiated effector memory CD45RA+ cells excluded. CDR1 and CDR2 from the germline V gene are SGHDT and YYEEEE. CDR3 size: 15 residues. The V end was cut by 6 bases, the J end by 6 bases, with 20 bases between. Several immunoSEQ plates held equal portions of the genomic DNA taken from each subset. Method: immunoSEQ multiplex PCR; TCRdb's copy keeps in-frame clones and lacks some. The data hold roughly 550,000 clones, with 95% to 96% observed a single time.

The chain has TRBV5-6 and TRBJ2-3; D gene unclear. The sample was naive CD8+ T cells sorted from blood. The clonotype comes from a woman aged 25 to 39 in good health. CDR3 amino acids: CASTPWPPRSDTQYF. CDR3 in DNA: TGTGCCAGCACCCCATGGCCCCCGAGGTCGGATACGCAGTATTTT. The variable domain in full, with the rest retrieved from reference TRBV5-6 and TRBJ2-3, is DAGVTQSPTHLIKTRGQQVTLRCSPKSGHDTVSWYQQALGQGPQFIFQYYEEEERQRGNFPDRFSGHQFPNYSSELNVNALLLGDSALYLCASTPWPPRSDTQYFGPGTRLTVL.